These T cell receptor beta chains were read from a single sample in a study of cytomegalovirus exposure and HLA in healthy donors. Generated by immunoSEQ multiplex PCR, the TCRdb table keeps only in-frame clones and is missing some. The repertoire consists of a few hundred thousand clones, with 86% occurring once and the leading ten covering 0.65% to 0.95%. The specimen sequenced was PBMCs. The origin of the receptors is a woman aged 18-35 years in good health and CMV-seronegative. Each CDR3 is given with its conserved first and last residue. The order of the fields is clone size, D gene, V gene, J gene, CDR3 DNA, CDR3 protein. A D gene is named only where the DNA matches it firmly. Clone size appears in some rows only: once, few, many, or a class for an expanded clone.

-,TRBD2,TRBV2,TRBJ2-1,TGTGCCAGCAGTGAACTAGCGGGGGGGCCAGGGGAGCAGTTCTTC,CASSELAGGPGEQFF
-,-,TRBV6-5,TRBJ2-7,TGTGCCAGCAGACTCACGCAGGGTTACGAGCAGTACTTC,CASRLTQGYEQYF
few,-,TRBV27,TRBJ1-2,TGTGCCAGCAGCCGGACGAAGGGGCATGGCTACACCTTC,CASSRTKGHGYTF
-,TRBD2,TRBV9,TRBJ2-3,TGTGCCAGCAGCGACCGGACTAGCGGGACGTCTTGGGCGCAGTATTTT,CASSDRTSGTSWAQYF
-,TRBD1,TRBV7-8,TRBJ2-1,TGTGCCAGCAGCTCGGACAGGGCCGGGATCCAGGGGTACAATGAGCAGTTCTTC,CASSSDRAGIQGYNEQFF
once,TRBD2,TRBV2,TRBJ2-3,TGTGCCAGCAGTGGAGACTCGGGGGGGAAAATAACAGATACGCAGTATTTT,CASSGDSGGKITDTQYF
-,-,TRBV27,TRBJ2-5,TGTGCCAGCAGTTTAGGGGCGGCCCATTTGGAGACCCAGTACTTC,CASSLGAAHLETQYF
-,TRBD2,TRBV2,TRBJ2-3,TGTGCCAGCAGTGCCCCTAGCGGGGATAACACAGATACGCAGTATTTT,CASSAPSGDNTDTQYF
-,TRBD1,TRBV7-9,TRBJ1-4,TGTGCCAGCAGCCCTAGACAGGGTGAAAAACTGTTTTTT,CASSPRQGEKLFF
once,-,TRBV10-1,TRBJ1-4,TGCGCCAGCAGTGAGAGGCCAGGGGATAACGAAAAACTGTTTTTT,CASSERPGDNEKLFF
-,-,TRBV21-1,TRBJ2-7,TGTGCCAGCCTTTACCGGGTGGACTACGAGCAGTACTTC,CASLYRVDYEQYF
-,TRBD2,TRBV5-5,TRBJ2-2,TGTGCCAGCAGCTTCGGGAGCGGGGCGAACACCGGGGAGCTGTTTTTT,CASSFGSGANTGELFF
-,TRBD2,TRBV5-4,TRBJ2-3,TGTGCCAGCAGCCGCGGGACTAGCGGGGAAATTCATACGCAGTATTTT,CASSRGTSGEIHTQYF
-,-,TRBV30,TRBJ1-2,TGTGCCTGGCGGGGCCAGGGTAGAGGCGGAGGGACCTTC,CAWRGQGRGGGTF
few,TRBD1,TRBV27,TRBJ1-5,TGTGCCAGCAGTTTACGACAGGGTTGGCAGCCCCAGCATTTT,CASSLRQGWQPQHF
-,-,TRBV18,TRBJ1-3,TGTGCCAGCTCACCAACGGCAGGAGGCGGAAACACCATATATTTT,CASSPTAGGGNTIYF
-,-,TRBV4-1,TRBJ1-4,TGCGCCAGCAGCCAAGATCATGGCTGGACTAATGAAAAACTGTTTTTT,CASSQDHGWTNEKLFF
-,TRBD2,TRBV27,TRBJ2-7,TGTGCCAGCAGTTTGCTAGCGGGGACTTCCTACGAGCAGTACTTC,CASSLLAGTSYEQYF
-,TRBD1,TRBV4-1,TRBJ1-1,TGCGCCAGCAGCCAATCAGGGGGGAACACTGAAGCTTTCTTT,CASSQSGGNTEAFF
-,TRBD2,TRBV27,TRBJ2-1,TGTGCCAGCAGTGGACTAGCGGGGGACAATGAGCAGTTCTTC,CASSGLAGDNEQFF